This paragraph reports one T cell receptor beta chain. The data derive from a study of blood T cell repertoires in COVID-19. Study-level background: The samples span acute and convalescent COVID-19 from the United States, Italy and Spain.

Study processing details: Cell counts per sample came from amplifying reference gene primers. The protocol was immunoSEQ multiplex PCR, while the TCRdb copy is restricted to in-frame clones and leaves out a portion. V, J and clone size derive from that table, while D and trimming were established from the DNA sequence. The sample has 150,000 to 200,000 clones, roughly nine tenths seen once. Material for sequencing was peripheral blood. The clonotype originates from an elderly woman in a cohort sampled during active or convalescent COVID-19.

In DNA, the CDR3 is TGTGCCAGCAGCTCCCCCCCTTGGGGACAGAGACCCCACGAGCAGTACTTC. This sequence encodes CASSSPPWGQRPHEQYF. This chain joins TRBV11-3 and TRBJ2-7; 7 bases line up with TRBD1. The V gene end was trimmed by 4 bases and the J gene end by 5 bases; junction bases not matched to a gene: 17. This CDR3 contains 17 residues. Germline V gene lookup returns CDR1 SGHNT and CDR2 YENEEA. The full variable domain, in which reference TRBV11-3 and TRBJ2-7 provide the parts outside the CDR3, is EAGVVQSPRYKIIEKKQPVAFWCNPISGHNTLYWYLQNLGQGPELLIRYENEEAVDDSQLPKDRFSAERLKGVDSTLKIQPAELGDSAVYLCASSSPPWGQRPHEQYFGPGTRLTVT.